This record looks at one T cell receptor (beta chain) sequence and its context. This sample was included in a study of blood T cell repertoires in COVID-19. Patients of the Seattle cohort, enrolled during active infection, were followed longitudinally. Using immunoSEQ multiplex PCR, the repertoire was profiled, and TCRdb retains in-frame clones only, with some absent. This sample has 60,000 or so clones, with approximately 88% found just once. V shed 10 bases and J shed 7 bases, with 19 bases lying between them. The CDR3 contains 13 residues. CDR1 and CDR2 (germline): KGHDR, SFDVKD. The TCR originated in a young man with COVID-19, enrolled during active disease. The sample taken for sequencing was peripheral blood. J is TRBJ2-7 and V is TRBV24-1; D might be TRBD1 (7 bases). This CDR3 reads CATTDRVGGEQYF. The CDR3 DNA reads TGTGCCACAACCGACAGGGTGGGAGGTGAGCAGTACTTC.